Listed below are T cell receptor beta chains from one sample, sequenced in a study of T-cell reconstitution after alpha-beta-depleted transplantation in children. Each CDR3 protein is one row after TCRdb ran MiXCR on the PCR reads. Among 180,000 or so distinct CDR3 sequences listed, roughly 6.5% were seen once. The material was PBMCs, obtained before TCRalphabeta/CD19-depleted stem cell transplant. Receptors were obtained from a girl under three years old with combined immunodeficiency, due to receive a stem cell transplant. The CDR3 runs from the conserved cysteine through the conserved F or W. Each record gives: J gene, clone size, V gene, D gene, CDR3 DNA, CDR3 protein. The D gene is left open where the match is weak. Not every row has a clone size; where given, it reads once, few, many or a size class.

j_gene: TRBJ2-1; abundance: many; v_gene: TRBV20-1; d_gene: TRBD2; CDR3nt: TGCAGTGCTAGACCGCAGGGGCTAGCGGGATTAAATGAGCAGTTCTTC; CDR3aa: CSARPQGLAGLNEQFF
j_gene: TRBJ2-1; abundance: many; v_gene: TRBV20-1; d_gene: .; CDR3nt: TGCAGTGCTAAGCCCCTTAGGGCGGAGCAGTTCTTC; CDR3aa: CSAKPLRAEQFF
j_gene: TRBJ2-1; abundance: many; v_gene: TRBV4-3; d_gene: .; CDR3nt: TGCGCCAGCAGCCAAGGTACCGGGGAGGATTCTGGAGATGAGCAGTTCTTC; CDR3aa: CASSQGTGEDSGDEQFF
j_gene: TRBJ2-2; abundance: many; v_gene: TRBV10-3; d_gene: TRBD2; CDR3nt: TGTGCCATCAGAACCGGACCGGGGGACTACTTCGGGGAGCTGTTTTTT; CDR3aa: CAIRTGPGDYFGELFF
j_gene: TRBJ2-1; abundance: many; v_gene: TRBV3-1; d_gene: .; CDR3nt: TGTGCCAGCAGCCAAGTGGTGGGGAGCGGGCTTAACAATGAGCAGTTCTTC; CDR3aa: CASSQVVGSGLNNEQFF
j_gene: TRBJ2-6; abundance: many; v_gene: TRBV19; d_gene: TRBD1; CDR3nt: TGTGCCAGTACTCCCTGGACAGGGGGCGGTGGGGCCAACGTCCTGACTTTC; CDR3aa: CASTPWTGGGGANVLTF
j_gene: TRBJ2-1; abundance: many; v_gene: TRBV5-1; d_gene: TRBD2; CDR3nt: TGCGCCAGCCGATATAGCGGGAACCCCTACAATGAGCAGTTCTTC; CDR3aa: CASRYSGNPYNEQFF
j_gene: TRBJ1-2; abundance: many; v_gene: TRBV24-1; d_gene: .; CDR3nt: TGTGCCACCAGTGTCTCCGGCTATGGCTACACCTTC; CDR3aa: CATSVSGYGYTF
j_gene: TRBJ1-2; abundance: few; v_gene: TRBV4-3; d_gene: TRBD1; CDR3nt: TGCGCCAGCAGCCAAGATGATCGGCCAGGGGGGGGATATGGCTACACCTTC; CDR3aa: CASSQDDRPGGGYGYTF
j_gene: TRBJ1-1; abundance: many; v_gene: TRBV29-1; d_gene: .; CDR3nt: TGCAGCGTTGATCTGGGAGGCCCGAACACTGAAGCTTTCTTT; CDR3aa: CSVDLGGPNTEAFF
j_gene: TRBJ2-1; abundance: many; v_gene: TRBV14; d_gene: TRBD2; CDR3nt: TGTGCCAGCAGTCTCATAGCGGGCCTCTACAATGAGCAGTTCTTC; CDR3aa: CASSLIAGLYNEQFF
j_gene: TRBJ1-5; abundance: .; v_gene: TRBV20-1; d_gene: .; CDR3nt: TGCTGCGCTAGAGATTCCCGGGGGGCCCAGCATTTT; CDR3aa: CCARDSRGAQHF
j_gene: TRBJ2-7; abundance: .; v_gene: TRBV20-1; d_gene: TRBD2; CDR3nt: TGCAGTGCGGCGGGGGGGCAGCCGAGGTACTTC; CDR3aa: CSAAGGQPRYF
j_gene: TRBJ2-7; abundance: few; v_gene: TRBV5-1; d_gene: .; CDR3nt: TGCGCCAGCAGCTTGGGACGGGGGCTCAAAGCCTACGAGCAGTACTTC; CDR3aa: CASSLGRGLKAYEQYF
j_gene: TRBJ2-6; abundance: .; v_gene: TRBV5-5; d_gene: .; CDR3nt: TGTGCCAGCAACGACCGGGACTCTTCTGTGAGGGCCAACGTCCTGACTTTC; CDR3aa: CASNDRDSSVRANVLTF
j_gene: TRBJ2-2; abundance: .; v_gene: TRBV7-8; d_gene: .; CDR3nt: TGTGCCAGCAGCCCCCCCATGAGGGCGGAGACCGGGGAGCTGTTTTTT; CDR3aa: CASSPPMRAETGELFF
j_gene: TRBJ2-1; abundance: .; v_gene: TRBV7-2; d_gene: .; CDR3nt: TGTGCTAACCGGGCACCGGGGTACAATGAGCAGTTCTTC; CDR3aa: CANRAPGYNEQFF
j_gene: TRBJ1-2; abundance: few; v_gene: TRBV4-3; d_gene: .; CDR3nt: TGCGCCAGCAGCCAAGACTACACCTATGGCTACACCTTC; CDR3aa: CASSQDYTYGYTF
j_gene: TRBJ2-7; abundance: many; v_gene: TRBV29-1; d_gene: .; CDR3nt: TGCAGCGTTGAAGTGGGTGGGACTCCCCATGGCTACGAGCAGTACTTC; CDR3aa: CSVEVGGTPHGYEQYF
j_gene: TRBJ2-2; abundance: .; v_gene: TRBV5-5; d_gene: TRBD2; CDR3nt: TGTGCCAGCGGCTTGGGGCTAGCGGGGAACACCGGGGAGCTGTTTTTT; CDR3aa: CASGLGLAGNTGELFF
j_gene: TRBJ1-3; abundance: many; v_gene: TRBV28; d_gene: .; CDR3nt: TGTGCCAGCAGTTCCCTAATCCACTCTGGAAACACCATATATTTT; CDR3aa: CASSSLIHSGNTIYF
j_gene: TRBJ2-5; abundance: .; v_gene: TRBV30; d_gene: .; CDR3nt: TGTGCCTGGAGCCGGTCGGCTCCCCGGGAGACCCAGTACTTC; CDR3aa: CAWSRSAPRETQYF
j_gene: TRBJ2-5; abundance: many; v_gene: TRBV6-6; d_gene: .; CDR3nt: TGTGCCAGCAGTTACGCGCTAAAAGAGACCCAGTACTTC; CDR3aa: CASSYALKETQYF
j_gene: TRBJ2-5; abundance: many; v_gene: TRBV29-1; d_gene: .; CDR3nt: TGCAGCGTTGAGGGGCGCAATACAGAGACCCAGTACTTC; CDR3aa: CSVEGRNTETQYF
j_gene: TRBJ1-2; abundance: few; v_gene: TRBV7-9; d_gene: TRBD1; CDR3nt: TGTGCCAGCAGCTTGGGCCTAGGGACAGGGTATGGCTACACCTTC; CDR3aa: CASSLGLGTGYGYTF
j_gene: TRBJ2-7; abundance: many; v_gene: TRBV5-1; d_gene: .; CDR3nt: TGCGCCAGCAGCTTGTCCCCAAATACCTACGAGCAGTACTTC; CDR3aa: CASSLSPNTYEQYF
j_gene: TRBJ2-2; abundance: many; v_gene: TRBV7-6; d_gene: .; CDR3nt: TGTGCCAGCAGCTTAGCGAGGGGACGACCGCCCACCGGGGAGCTGTTTTTT; CDR3aa: CASSLARGRPPTGELFF
j_gene: TRBJ2-5; abundance: few; v_gene: TRBV20-1; d_gene: TRBD2; CDR3nt: TGCAGTGCTAGAGAGTGGACTAGCGGGGACCAAGAGACCCAGTACTTC; CDR3aa: CSAREWTSGDQETQYF
j_gene: TRBJ1-2; abundance: many; v_gene: TRBV28; d_gene: .; CDR3nt: TGTGCCAGCAGTTTGAGACGGTTAGGTGGCTACACCTTC; CDR3aa: CASSLRRLGGYTF
j_gene: TRBJ1-4; abundance: many; v_gene: TRBV3-1; d_gene: TRBD1; CDR3nt: TGTGCCAGCAGCCAGGGACAGGGTCGGGATGAAAAACTGTTTTTT; CDR3aa: CASSQGQGRDEKLFF
j_gene: TRBJ1-2; abundance: many; v_gene: TRBV7-9; d_gene: .; CDR3nt: TGTGCCAGCAGAAGGGACCTCTCTGAGTATGGCTACACCTTC; CDR3aa: CASRRDLSEYGYTF
j_gene: TRBJ2-1; abundance: many; v_gene: TRBV5-6; d_gene: .; CDR3nt: TGTGCCAGCAGCTTGGGAGCCCTCTACAATGAGCAGTTCTTC; CDR3aa: CASSLGALYNEQFF
j_gene: TRBJ2-1; abundance: few; v_gene: TRBV20-1; d_gene: TRBD2; CDR3nt: TGCAGTGCTGAGGGGCTAGCGGGGGGCCGAATTTACAATGAGCAGTTCTTC; CDR3aa: CSAEGLAGGRIYNEQFF
j_gene: TRBJ2-7; abundance: many; v_gene: TRBV29-1; d_gene: .; CDR3nt: TGCAGCGTTGAAATCCGGAGCTCCTACGAGCAGTACTTC; CDR3aa: CSVEIRSSYEQYF
j_gene: TRBJ2-7; abundance: many; v_gene: TRBV12-3/TRBV12-4; d_gene: .; CDR3nt: TGTGCCAGCAGCCCCCGGTCTGGACGATACGAGCAGTACTTC; CDR3aa: CASSPRSGRYEQYF
j_gene: TRBJ1-2; abundance: .; v_gene: TRBV20-1; d_gene: .; CDR3nt: TGCAGTGCTATAGGGCCCCTCGGTGGCTACACCTTC; CDR3aa: CSAIGPLGGYTF
j_gene: TRBJ1-5; abundance: few; v_gene: TRBV4-2; d_gene: .; CDR3nt: TGTGCCAGCAGCCAAGATCCGAGTCAGCCCCAGCATTTT; CDR3aa: CASSQDPSQPQHF
j_gene: TRBJ2-1; abundance: many; v_gene: TRBV6-1; d_gene: TRBD2; CDR3nt: TGTGCCAGCAGTGTGTTAGCGGGGGGGCCCTACAATGAGCAGTTCTTC; CDR3aa: CASSVLAGGPYNEQFF
j_gene: TRBJ2-7; abundance: .; v_gene: TRBV6-2/TRBV6-3; d_gene: TRBD2; CDR3nt: TGTGCCAGCAGTTACCAACGGACTAGCGGGAGGTCCTACGAGCAGTACTTC; CDR3aa: CASSYQRTSGRSYEQYF
j_gene: TRBJ2-7; abundance: .; v_gene: TRBV20-1; d_gene: TRBD2; CDR3nt: TGCAGTGCTGGACTAGCGGGGCTCTCCTACGAGCAGTACTTC; CDR3aa: CSAGLAGLSYEQYF
j_gene: TRBJ2-2; abundance: many; v_gene: TRBV7-8; d_gene: .; CDR3nt: TGTGCCAGCAGCTTACCGAAGGACTATAAGGAAACCGGGGAGCTGTTTTTT; CDR3aa: CASSLPKDYKETGELFF
j_gene: TRBJ2-7; abundance: .; v_gene: TRBV20-1; d_gene: .; CDR3nt: TGCAGTGCTAGAGAGCTCGGTGGGGCTCTTTCCTACGAGCAGTACTTC; CDR3aa: CSARELGGALSYEQYF
j_gene: TRBJ2-7; abundance: many; v_gene: TRBV29-1; d_gene: .; CDR3nt: TGCAGCGTTGTTATCGGTAATTATCTCTACGAGCAGTACTTC; CDR3aa: CSVVIGNYLYEQYF
j_gene: TRBJ1-2; abundance: few; v_gene: TRBV30; d_gene: .; CDR3nt: TGTGCCTGGAGCCGAACAGGGCATGGCTACACCTTC; CDR3aa: CAWSRTGHGYTF
j_gene: TRBJ2-7; abundance: many; v_gene: TRBV4-1; d_gene: .; CDR3nt: TGCGCCAGCAGCCAAGAAAGGGGACGACTCCCTTGGGGGTCCTACGAGCAGTACTTC; CDR3aa: CASSQERGRLPWGSYEQYF
j_gene: TRBJ1-2; abundance: many; v_gene: TRBV28; d_gene: .; CDR3nt: TGTGCCAGCAGTTTCGCTCTGATACCTCCCGAGGCTTATGGCTACACCTTC; CDR3aa: CASSFALIPPEAYGYTF
j_gene: TRBJ1-5; abundance: many; v_gene: TRBV7-9; d_gene: .; CDR3nt: TGTGCCAGCAGCTTACAGGGGCCCAATCAGCCCCAGCATTTT; CDR3aa: CASSLQGPNQPQHF
j_gene: TRBJ1-1; abundance: many; v_gene: TRBV12-3/TRBV12-4; d_gene: .; CDR3nt: TGTGCCAGCTATGATACTCCTTACACTGAAGCTTTCTTT; CDR3aa: CASYDTPYTEAFF
j_gene: TRBJ2-1; abundance: few; v_gene: TRBV20-1; d_gene: .; CDR3nt: TGCTGTGCCAGTTACAGGGTTACGGTTAGTTACAATGAGCAGTTCTTC; CDR3aa: CCASYRVTVSYNEQFF
j_gene: TRBJ2-2; abundance: many; v_gene: TRBV6-5; d_gene: .; CDR3nt: TGTGCCAGCAGTTACTTTGCAGGGGAGTTGAACACCGGGGAGCTGTTTTTT; CDR3aa: CASSYFAGELNTGELFF
j_gene: TRBJ2-4; abundance: many; v_gene: TRBV20-1; d_gene: .; CDR3nt: TGCAGTGCTGGGACGGATCTAGCCAAAAACATTCAGTACTTC; CDR3aa: CSAGTDLAKNIQYF
j_gene: TRBJ2-4; abundance: many; v_gene: TRBV4-1; d_gene: .; CDR3nt: TGCGCCAGCAGCCATCCCGGGACGGAGGGGAACATTCAGTACTTC; CDR3aa: CASSHPGTEGNIQYF
j_gene: TRBJ2-1; abundance: many; v_gene: TRBV29-1; d_gene: TRBD1; CDR3nt: TGCAGCGTTGAAGACCCCAGGGGGTCCTACAATGAGCAGTTCTTC; CDR3aa: CSVEDPRGSYNEQFF
j_gene: TRBJ2-1; abundance: many; v_gene: TRBV29-1; d_gene: .; CDR3nt: TGCAGCGTTGGGACCTGGGGAAATGAGCAGTTCTTC; CDR3aa: CSVGTWGNEQFF
j_gene: TRBJ2-7; abundance: once; v_gene: TRBV29-1; d_gene: .; CDR3nt: TGCAGCGTTGAATTTGGGCAGACCTACGAGCAGTACTTC; CDR3aa: CSVEFGQTYEQYF